This T cell receptor (beta chain) emerged from a study of Tregs in tolerant kidney transplant recipients. Study findings and constraints: Some patients' samples used different primers over time, so nucleotide sequences weren't comparable. The most relevant donor-specific Treg TCRbeta repertoire apparently came from expansion with activated donor B cells.

The CDR3 contains 14 residues. Trimming removed 0 bases at V and 2 bases at J, with 7 bases between. Germline values: CDR1 MNHNY, CDR2 SVGAGI (reference sequence). This table comes from immunoSEQ multiplex PCR, and its TCRdb copy is limited to in-frame clones, with some not included. The table includes approximately 75,000 clones, roughly 90% detected once. Turning to this clone: Its antigen remains unidentified.

The TCR sequence derives from a human donor who received a combined kidney and bone marrow transplant. The sequences come from Tregs from blood, collected before the transplant. The chain is built from TRBV6-6 and TRBJ1-2; D unresolved. This chain's CDR3 is CASSYSYLNYGYTF. The CDR3 DNA follows: TGTGCCAGCAGTTACTCCTATTTAAACTATGGCTACACCTTC.